Listed below are T cell receptor beta chains from one sample, sequenced in a study of CD8 T cells in ankylosing spondylitis. TCRdb redid the calling of the 5' RACE reads with MiXCR, one entry per CDR3 protein. The sample yields hundreds of thousands of distinct CDR3 sequences, more than 25% seen once. The material sequenced was blood, either unsorted or a sorted T cell fraction (not recorded which). These receptors were collected from a male donor with ankylosing spondylitis. CDR3s leave out the opening cysteine and the closing phenylalanine or tryptophan. A D gene is named only where the DNA matches it firmly. Some rows mark clone size as missing; the rest say once, few, many or name a class of expanded clone.

>-|-|TRBV9|TRBJ2-2|12
ASSVGLNTGELF
>-|-|TRBV4-1|TRBJ1-1|15
ASSRYHSGHLGTEAF
>few|-|TRBV5-1|TRBJ2-2|14
ASSPEGTPDTGELF
>few|TRBD2|TRBV11-1|TRBJ2-3|17
ASSLGLAGARRSTDTQY
>-|TRBD1|TRBV6-1|TRBJ1-2|15
ASREPGQPKGSYGYT
>-|-|TRBV5-1|TRBJ2-1|14
ASSLVGGPTQEEQF
>few|TRBD1|TRBV5-1|TRBJ2-5|12
ASSPGTGYETQY
>many|-|TRBV4-1|TRBJ2-3|14
ASSPQRTQSTDTQY
>-|-|TRBV3-1|TRBJ1-3|13
ASSQESRSGNTIY
>many|TRBD2|TRBV24-1|TRBJ2-1|13
ATSDHGLAYNEQF
>few|TRBD1|TRBV28|TRBJ2-5|14
ASRSGDRKDFGTQY
>few|TRBD1|TRBV5-1|TRBJ2-1|13
ASSPGQGINNEQF
>-|-|TRBV15|TRBJ2-3|12
ATSTGVIPDTQY
>-|-|TRBV5-1|TRBJ2-6|13
ASSLRDSGANVLT
>-|-|TRBV19|TRBJ2-2|11
ASTTSGSGELF
>few|TRBD1|TRBV20-1|TRBJ1-1|12
SALRDSLIWRAF
>-|-|TRBV5-1|TRBJ2-1|14
ASSLVLAGSYNEQF
>many|-|TRBV12-3/TRBV12-4|TRBJ2-3|9
ASSHTDTQY
>-|-|TRBV11-2|TRBJ2-1|15
ASSPRLDTQTYNEQF
>-|TRBD2|TRBV6-1|TRBJ2-3|16
ASRGTENLAGASDTQY
>-|-|TRBV12-3/TRBV12-4|TRBJ1-5|11
ASRQNGYQPQH
>few|TRBD2|TRBV5-1|TRBJ2-1|15
ASSLAATSGKLNEQF
>few|-|TRBV28|TRBJ2-1|10
ASSLPAREQF
>-|-|TRBV2|TRBJ2-7|8
ASSESLVY
>-|TRBD2|TRBV9|TRBJ2-1|14
ASSVLSGRGYNEQF
>few|-|TRBV7-9|TRBJ1-6|12
ASSSRDRDSPLH
>-|-|TRBV3-1|TRBJ2-2|12
ASSRVSNTGELF
>-|-|TRBV5-1|TRBJ1-3|11
ASSTEGWDTIY
>-|-|TRBV7-8|TRBJ1-3|12
ASSPSAKGNTIY
>few|-|TRBV5-1|TRBJ2-1|16
ASSFVAVTAASYNEQF
>-|TRBD2|TRBV5-1|TRBJ2-1|14
ASSFTSGWSYNEQF
>few|-|TRBV2|TRBJ2-1|13
ASSEEEGFNNEQF
>-|TRBD1|TRBV29-1|TRBJ2-5|10
SAGTARETQY
>few|-|TRBV27|TRBJ1-6|13
ASSLSRGDNSPLH
>few|TRBD1|TRBV3-1|TRBJ1-4|14
ASSHGTGELNEKLF
>-|TRBD1|TRBV27|TRBJ2-3|15
ASKLRGGQGRTDTQY
>-|-|TRBV6-1|TRBJ2-1|14
ASSEDPPSSYNEQF
>few|-|TRBV3-1|TRBJ1-2|12
ASSQEGQGHGYT